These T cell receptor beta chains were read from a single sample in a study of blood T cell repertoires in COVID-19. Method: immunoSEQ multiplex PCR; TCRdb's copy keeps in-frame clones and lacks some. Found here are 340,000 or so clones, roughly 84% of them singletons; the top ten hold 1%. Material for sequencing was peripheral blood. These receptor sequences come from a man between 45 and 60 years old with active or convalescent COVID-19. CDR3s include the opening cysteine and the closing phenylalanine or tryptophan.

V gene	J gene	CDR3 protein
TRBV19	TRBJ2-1	CASSILGRVSYNEQFF
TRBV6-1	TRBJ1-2	CASSAQSDIPNYGYTF
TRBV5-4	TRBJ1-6	CASSLTGGDSPLHF
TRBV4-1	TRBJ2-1	CASSQPGGYNEQFF
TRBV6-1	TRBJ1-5	CASSGQGSGGNQPQHF
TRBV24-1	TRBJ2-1	CATSDSGPSLPYNEQFF
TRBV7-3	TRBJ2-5	CASSPQETQYF
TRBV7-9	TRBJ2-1	CASSPFYGEQFF
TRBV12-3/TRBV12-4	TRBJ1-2	CASSLGQTGYTF
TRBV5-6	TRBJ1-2	CASSWEFRVTGYTF
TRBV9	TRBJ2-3	CASSPRLAGFTDTQYF
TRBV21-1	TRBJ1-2	CASSKEGGDYGYTF
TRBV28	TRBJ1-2	CASSLFGAPLTGYTF
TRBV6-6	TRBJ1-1	CASSLKSGTGDAFF
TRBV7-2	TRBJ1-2	CASSLQTGARGYTF
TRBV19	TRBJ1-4	CASSLGTGYEKLFF
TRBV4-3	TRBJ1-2	CASSQDLGRHYGYTF
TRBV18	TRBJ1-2	CASSRDRGMEFRGYTF
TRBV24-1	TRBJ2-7	CATSGGGLGSYEQYF
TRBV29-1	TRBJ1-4	CSMIRGQKNEKLFF
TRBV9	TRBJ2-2	CASSVVAQGSTGELFF
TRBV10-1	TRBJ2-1	CASSELTGDEFNEQFF
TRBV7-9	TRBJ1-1	CASSLDGTSPEAFF
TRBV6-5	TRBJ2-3	CASRMTSGVTDTQYF
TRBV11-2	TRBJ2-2	CASSFGTKKTGELFF
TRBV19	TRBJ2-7	CASSIGGSSYEQYF
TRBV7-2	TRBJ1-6	CASSLVVRSSYNSPLHF
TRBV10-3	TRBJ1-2	CAISDLGGVYGYTF
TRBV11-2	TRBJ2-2	CASSLDGADTGELFF
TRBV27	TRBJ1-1	CASSHYRGVNTEAFF
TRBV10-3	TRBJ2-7	CAAGGGTSGYEQYF
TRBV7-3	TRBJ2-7	CASSSKRTGIGEQYF
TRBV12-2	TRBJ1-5	CASRLFPGTGGGQPQHF
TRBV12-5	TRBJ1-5	CASSEGGQPQHF
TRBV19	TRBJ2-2	CASSIGGTGELFF
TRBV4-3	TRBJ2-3	CASSIRRDRTFTDTQYF
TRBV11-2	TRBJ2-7	CASSLVAAGSYEQYF
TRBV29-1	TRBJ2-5	CSVATGGETQYF
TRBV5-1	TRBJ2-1	CASSSGQGRDEQFF
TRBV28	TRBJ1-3	CASSSQGSGNTIYF